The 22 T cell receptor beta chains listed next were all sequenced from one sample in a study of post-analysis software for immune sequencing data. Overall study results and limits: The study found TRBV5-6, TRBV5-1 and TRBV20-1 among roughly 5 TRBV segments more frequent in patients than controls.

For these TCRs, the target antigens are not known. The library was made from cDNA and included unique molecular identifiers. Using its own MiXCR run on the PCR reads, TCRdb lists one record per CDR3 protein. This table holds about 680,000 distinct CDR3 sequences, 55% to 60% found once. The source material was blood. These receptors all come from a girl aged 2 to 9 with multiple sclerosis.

CDR3 protein: CASSFPGQWDNYGYTF. As DNA, the CDR3 is TGTGCCAGCAGTTTCCCGGGTCAGTGGGATAACTATGGCTACACCTTC. The rearrangement links TRBV12-3 or TRBV12-4 to TRBJ1-2; D not resolved. The CDR3 has 16 residues. The V gene lost 3 bases and the J gene lost 1 base, with 15 bases spanning the gap.

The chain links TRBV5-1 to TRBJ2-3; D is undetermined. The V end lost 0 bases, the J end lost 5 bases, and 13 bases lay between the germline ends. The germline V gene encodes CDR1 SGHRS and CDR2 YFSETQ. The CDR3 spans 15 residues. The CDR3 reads CASSLGSPGLDTQYF. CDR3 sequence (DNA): TGCGCCAGCAGCTTGGGGTCACCCGGATTAGATACGCAGTATTTT.

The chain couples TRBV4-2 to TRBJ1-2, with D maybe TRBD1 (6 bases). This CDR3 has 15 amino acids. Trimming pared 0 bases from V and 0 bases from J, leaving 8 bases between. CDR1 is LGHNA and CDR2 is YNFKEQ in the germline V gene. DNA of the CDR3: TGTGCCAGCAGCCAAGAGGACAGCGCTAACTATGGCTACACCTTC. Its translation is CASSQEDSANYGYTF.

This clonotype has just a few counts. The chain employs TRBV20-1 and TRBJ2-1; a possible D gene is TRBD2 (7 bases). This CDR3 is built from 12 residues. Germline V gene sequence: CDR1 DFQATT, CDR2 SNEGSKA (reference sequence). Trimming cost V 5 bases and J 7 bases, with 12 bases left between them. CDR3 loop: CSAARGGNEQFF. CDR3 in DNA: TGCAGTGCTGCTAGGGGGGGGAATGAGCAGTTCTTC.

The CDR3 bases are TGTGCCAGCAGTGAAGCCGGGGGGGTTACTCGCCCCTACGAGCAGTACTTC. This encodes CASSEAGGVTRPYEQYF. The chain is built from TRBV6-1 and TRBJ2-7, with 8 bases matching TRBD2. CDR1 MNHNS and CDR2 SASEGT come from the germline V gene. The ends lost 0 bases at V and 2 bases at J; junction bases unmatched: 9. The CDR3 sequence is 17 residues long.

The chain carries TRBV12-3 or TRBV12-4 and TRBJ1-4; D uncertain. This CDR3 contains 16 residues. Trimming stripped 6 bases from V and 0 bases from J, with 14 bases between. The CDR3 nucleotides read TGTGCCAGCAGCCTAACCGGGGTTGCAACTAATGAAAAACTGTTTTTT. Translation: CASSLTGVATNEKLFF.

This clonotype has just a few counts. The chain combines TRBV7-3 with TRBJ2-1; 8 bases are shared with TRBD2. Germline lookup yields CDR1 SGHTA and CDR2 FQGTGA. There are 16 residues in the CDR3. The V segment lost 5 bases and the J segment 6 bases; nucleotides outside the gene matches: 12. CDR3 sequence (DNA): TGTGCCAGCAGCCCTCGGGGAGCGGGAGATGGCAATGAGCAGTTCTTC. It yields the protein CASSPRGAGDGNEQFF.

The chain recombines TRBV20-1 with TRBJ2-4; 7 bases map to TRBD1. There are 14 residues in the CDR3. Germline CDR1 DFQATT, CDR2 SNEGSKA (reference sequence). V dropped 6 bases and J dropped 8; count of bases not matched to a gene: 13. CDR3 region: CSAAPDRSADIQYF. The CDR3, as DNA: TGCAGTGCCGCTCCGGACAGGTCCGCAGACATTCAGTACTTC.

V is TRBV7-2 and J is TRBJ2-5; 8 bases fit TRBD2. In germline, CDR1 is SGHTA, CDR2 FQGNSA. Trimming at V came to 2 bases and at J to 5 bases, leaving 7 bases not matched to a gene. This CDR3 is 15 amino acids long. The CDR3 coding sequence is TGTGCCAGCAGCTTAACCCCCCAGCGGGGGGAGACCCAGTACTTC. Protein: CASSLTPQRGETQYF.

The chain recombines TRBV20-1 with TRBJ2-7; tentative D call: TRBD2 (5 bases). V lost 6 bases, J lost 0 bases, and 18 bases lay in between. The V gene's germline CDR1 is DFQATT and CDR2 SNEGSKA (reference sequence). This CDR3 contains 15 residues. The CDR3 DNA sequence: TGCAGTGCCAGCCTGGACTTTCCCTTCTCCTACGAGCAGTACTTC. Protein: CSASLDFPFSYEQYF.

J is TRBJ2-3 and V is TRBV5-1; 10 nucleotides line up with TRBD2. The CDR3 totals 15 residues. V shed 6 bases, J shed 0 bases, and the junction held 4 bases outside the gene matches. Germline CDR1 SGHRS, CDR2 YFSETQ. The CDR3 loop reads CASTLAGASTDTQYF. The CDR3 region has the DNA TGCGCCAGCACGCTAGCGGGGGCTAGCACAGATACGCAGTATTTT.

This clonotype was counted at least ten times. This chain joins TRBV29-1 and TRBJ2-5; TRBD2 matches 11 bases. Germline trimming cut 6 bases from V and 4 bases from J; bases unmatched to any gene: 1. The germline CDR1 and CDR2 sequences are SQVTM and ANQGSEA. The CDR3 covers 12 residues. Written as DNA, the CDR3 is TGCAGCGTAGGACTAGCGGGAGAGACCCAGTACTTC. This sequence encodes CSVGLAGETQYF.

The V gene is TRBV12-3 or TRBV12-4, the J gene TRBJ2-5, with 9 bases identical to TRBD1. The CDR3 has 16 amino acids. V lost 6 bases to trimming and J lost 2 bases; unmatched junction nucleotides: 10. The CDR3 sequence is CASRPGSGQGQETQYF. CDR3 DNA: TGTGCCAGCAGGCCTGGTTCGGGACAGGGACAAGAGACCCAGTACTTC.

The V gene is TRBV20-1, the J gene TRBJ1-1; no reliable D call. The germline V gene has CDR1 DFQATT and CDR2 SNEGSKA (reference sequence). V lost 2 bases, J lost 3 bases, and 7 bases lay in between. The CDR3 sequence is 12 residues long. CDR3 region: CSARYEDTEAFF. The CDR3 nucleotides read TGCAGTGCTAGATACGAGGACACTGAAGCTTTCTTT.

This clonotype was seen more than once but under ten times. CDR3 DNA: TGTGCCAGCAGTCCGGGGCGGGACAAGTTCCCTAATCAGCCCCAGCATTTT. Its protein product is CASSPGRDKFPNQPQHF. The chain employs TRBV6-2 or TRBV6-3 and TRBJ1-5; D perhaps matches TRBD1 (6 bases). Trimming shortened V by 5 bases and J by 4 bases, and 21 bases separated the two germline ends. Germline CDR1 and CDR2: MNHEY and SVGEGT. The CDR3 consists of 17 residues.

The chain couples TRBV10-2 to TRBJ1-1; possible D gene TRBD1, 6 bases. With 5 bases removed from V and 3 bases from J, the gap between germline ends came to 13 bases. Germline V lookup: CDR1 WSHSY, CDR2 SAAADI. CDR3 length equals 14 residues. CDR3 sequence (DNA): TGCGCCAGCAGTTGGGGGGCGGACGACACTGAAGCTTTCTTT. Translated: CASSWGADDTEAFF.

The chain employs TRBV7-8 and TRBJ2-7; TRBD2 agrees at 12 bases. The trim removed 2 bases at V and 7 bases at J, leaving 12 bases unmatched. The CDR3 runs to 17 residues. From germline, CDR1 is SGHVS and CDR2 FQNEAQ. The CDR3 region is CASSLLTSGRLAREQYF. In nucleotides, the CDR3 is TGTGCCAGCAGCTTACTAACTAGCGGGAGGCTAGCGAGGGAGCAGTACTTC.

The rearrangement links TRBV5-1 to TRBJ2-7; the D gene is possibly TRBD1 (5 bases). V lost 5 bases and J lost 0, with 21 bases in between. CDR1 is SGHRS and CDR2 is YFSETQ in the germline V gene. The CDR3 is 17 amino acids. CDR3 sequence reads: CASSPGFGAQTSYEQYF. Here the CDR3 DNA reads TGCGCCAGCAGTCCCGGGTTTGGGGCGCAGACCTCCTACGAGCAGTACTTC.

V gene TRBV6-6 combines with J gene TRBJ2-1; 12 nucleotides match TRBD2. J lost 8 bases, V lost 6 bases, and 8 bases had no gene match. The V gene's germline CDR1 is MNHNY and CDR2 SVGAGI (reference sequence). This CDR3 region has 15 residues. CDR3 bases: TGTGCCAGCAGGATCCAGGGACTAGCGGGCTATGAGCAGTTCTTC. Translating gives CASRIQGLAGYEQFF.

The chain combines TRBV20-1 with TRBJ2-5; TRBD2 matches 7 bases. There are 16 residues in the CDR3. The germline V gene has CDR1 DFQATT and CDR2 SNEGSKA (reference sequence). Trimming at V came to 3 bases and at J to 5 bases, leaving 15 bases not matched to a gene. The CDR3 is CSASPLVAGDGETQYF. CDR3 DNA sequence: TGCAGTGCTAGTCCCTTAGTGGCGGGAGATGGGGAGACCCAGTACTTC.

CDR3 nucleotides: TGTGCCAGCAGCCAACGTTGGGGAGATCAAGAGACCCAGTACTTC. This encodes CASSQRWGDQETQYF. The chain has TRBV13 and TRBJ2-5; possibly TRBD2 for D (5 bases). Trimming stripped 5 bases from V and 2 bases from J, with 15 bases between. The CDR3 covers 15 residues. CDR1 and CDR2 (germline): PRHDT, FYEKMQ (reference sequence).

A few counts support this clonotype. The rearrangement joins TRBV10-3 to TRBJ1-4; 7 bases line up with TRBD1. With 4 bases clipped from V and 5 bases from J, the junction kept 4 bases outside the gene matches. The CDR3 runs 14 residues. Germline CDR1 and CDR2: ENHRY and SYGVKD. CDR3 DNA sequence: TGTGCCATCAGTGGAGAACAGGGGAATGAAAAACTGTTTTTT. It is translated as CAISGEQGNEKLFF.